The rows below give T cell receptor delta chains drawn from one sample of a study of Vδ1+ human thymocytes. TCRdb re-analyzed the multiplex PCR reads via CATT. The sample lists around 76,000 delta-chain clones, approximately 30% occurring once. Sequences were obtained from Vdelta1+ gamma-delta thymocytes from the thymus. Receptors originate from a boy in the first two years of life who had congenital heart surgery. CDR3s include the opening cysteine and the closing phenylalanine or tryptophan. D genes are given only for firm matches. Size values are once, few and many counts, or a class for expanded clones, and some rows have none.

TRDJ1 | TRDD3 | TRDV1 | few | TGTGCTCTTGGGGAACTAGCGAGACCGGGGATACCCGACCGCGAGAAACTCATCTTT | CALGELARPGIPDREKLIF
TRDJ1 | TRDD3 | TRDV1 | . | TGTGCTCTTGGGGAACGTGGGGGATGCCTTAAACTCATCTTT | CALGERGGCLKLIF
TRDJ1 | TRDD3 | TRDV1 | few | TGTGCTCTTGGGGAAAAACCCATTTTTCTGGGGGATCTCCAAGCGTACACCGATAAACTCATCTTT | CALGEKPIFLGDLQAYTDKLIF
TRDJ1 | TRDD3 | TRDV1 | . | TGTGCTCTTGGGGAACGCGCACCGTACTGGGGGATAACTACCGATAAACTCATCTTT | CALGERAPYWGITTDKLIF
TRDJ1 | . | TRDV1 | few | TGTGCTCTTGGGGAACTTCACGCAGCCTTCTTCAATCCTACCTCCCTGGCGATGTACACCGATAAACTCATCTTT | CALGELHAAFFNPTSLAMYTDKLIF
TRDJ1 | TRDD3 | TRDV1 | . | TGTGCTCTTGGGCTATTGGGGGATATGATTTTATGCTCCTTCACCGATAAACTCATCTTT | CALGLLGDMILCSFTDKLIF
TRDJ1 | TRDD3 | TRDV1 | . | TGTGCTCTTGGGGAACTACATTTCCCACCTATTTCACTGGGGGATACGAACACCGATAAACTCATCTTT | CALGELHFPPISLGDTNTDKLIF
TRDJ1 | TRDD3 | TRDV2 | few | TGTGCCACAGAGCCAGTACTGGGGGGCCAAAAGTACACCGATAAACTCATCTTT | CATEPVLGGQKYTDKLIF
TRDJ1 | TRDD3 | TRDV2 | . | TGTGCCTGTGTTCTGGGGGATACACTCATCTTT | CACVLGDTLIF
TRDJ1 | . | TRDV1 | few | TGTGCTCTTGGGGAACTTTCCCTTTGGGGGCGAGAACGCGATAAACTCATCTTC | CALGELSLWGRERDKLIF
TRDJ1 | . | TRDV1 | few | TGTGCTCTTGGGCCTTATCCTTCCCCCCCTGGTACTTTTCATGACACCGATAAACTCATCTTT | CALGPYPSPPGTFHDTDKLIF
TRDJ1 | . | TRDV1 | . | TGTGCTCTTGGGGAACGCAAGCCCTCGTACTGCCACACCGATAAACTCATCTTT | CALGERKPSYCHTDKLIF
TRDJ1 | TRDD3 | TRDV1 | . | TGTGCTTTTGGGGAACTATTCCTGGGGGATACGCTCCCCGATAAACTCATCTTT | CAFGELFLGDTLPDKLIF
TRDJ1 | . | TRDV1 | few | TGTGCTCTTGGGGACCTAGTGGGTGGGGGGGGCAACACCGATAAACTCATCTTT | CALGDLVGGGGNTDKLIF
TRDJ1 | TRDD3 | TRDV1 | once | TGTGCTCTTGGGGAAGGTCGTCCGTACTGGGGGATCTGCACCGATAAACTCATCTTT | CALGEGRPYWGICTDKLIF
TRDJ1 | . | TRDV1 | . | TGTGCTCTTGGGGAGATTAGGCCTTCCTCCAGAGGGGGAAACACCGATAAACTCATCTTT | CALGEIRPSSRGGNTDKLIF